Following are 16 T cell receptor beta chains from one sample sequenced in a study of vaccination effects on CD4 cells after COVID-19. The protocol was immunoSEQ multiplex PCR, while the TCRdb copy is restricted to in-frame clones and leaves out a portion. The table lists approximately 28,000 clones, roughly four fifths of them singletons. ViraFEST expansion of antigen-specific CD4+ T cells with viral peptide pools preceded sequencing. Cells that had been cultured for 10 days were the source of isolated CD4+ T cells. Vaccination of participants consisted of two doses of either the BNT162b2 or mRNA-1273 vaccine. These TCRs are of unknown antigen specificity. Here the sequenced sample was CD4+ T cells from PBMCs cultured with HCoV-229E spike peptides, taken after COVID-19 vaccination. These receptors all stem from a human donor who received a COVID-19 vaccine.

The chain carries TRBV7-8 and TRBJ1-5, with D perhaps TRBD1 (6 bases). Germline V gives CDR1 SGHVS, CDR2 FQNEAQ. The CDR3 consists of 13 residues. Deletions cut 7 bases from V and 7 bases from J, with 14 bases between. As DNA, the CDR3 is TGTGCCAGCACCCAGGGGTCGCGGCAGCCCCAGCATTTT. It encodes CASTQGSRQPQHF. The full variable domain, in which reference TRBV7-8 and TRBJ1-5 provide the parts outside the CDR3, is GAGVSQSPRYKVAKRGQDVALRCDPISGHVSLFWYQQALGQGPEFLTYFQNEAQLDKSGLPSDRFFAERPEGSVSTLKIQRTQQEDSAVYLCASTQGSRQPQHFGDGTRLSIL.

This clone has a single count. The rearrangement uses TRBV29-1 and TRBJ2-5; D is tentatively TRBD1 or TRBD2 (6 bases each). The germline V gene encodes CDR1 SQVTM and CDR2 ANQGSEA. With 4 bases removed from V and 5 bases from J, the gap between germline ends came to 14 bases. The CDR3 spans 13 residues. CDR3 region: CSVVMGGLETQYF. The CDR3, as DNA: TGCAGCGTTGTAATGGGGGGCCTGGAGACCCAGTACTTC.

V is TRBV11-3 and J is TRBJ2-1; D is unresolved. The germline V and J ends were trimmed by 3 bases and 10 bases, with 13 bases remaining between them. CDR1 SGHNT and CDR2 YENEEA come from the germline V gene. The CDR3 sequence is 13 residues long. The CDR3 region is CASSLEIGREQFF. CDR3 nucleotide sequence: TGTGCCAGCAGCTTGGAGATTGGGCGGGAGCAGTTCTTC.

A few counts support this clone. This chain connects TRBV30 to TRBJ2-5; tentative D call: TRBD2 (5 bases). Germline CDR1 GTSNPN, CDR2 SVGIG (reference sequence). The CDR3 extends over 13 amino acids. The germline V and J ends were trimmed by 2 bases and 3 bases, with 10 bases remaining between them. The CDR3 sequence is CAWSMGSEETQYF. The CDR3, as DNA: TGTGCCTGGAGTATGGGTAGCGAAGAGACCCAGTACTTC.

The chain carries TRBV7-6 and TRBJ2-7; 7 bases line up with TRBD2. V lost 5 bases and J lost 7; bases outside the gene matches: 8. The CDR3 runs 13 residues. Germline CDR1 SGHVS, CDR2 FNYEAQ. CDR3 in DNA: TGTGCCAGCAGCCAGCGGGGCCTTTGGGAGCAGTACTTC. It yields the protein CASSQRGLWEQYF.

The V and J genes are TRBV11-2 and TRBJ2-7; D is unresolved. Germline values: CDR1 SGHAT, CDR2 FQNNGV. Trimming shortened V by 0 bases and J by 2 bases, and 11 bases separated the two germline ends. The CDR3 spans 15 residues. The CDR3 nucleotides read TGTGCCAGCAGCTTAGATCTGGGCTGGACCTACGAGCAGTACTTC. This sequence encodes CASSLDLGWTYEQYF.

V usage is TRBV5-1 and J usage is TRBJ2-2, with no clear D. The CDR3 is 15 amino acids. V lost 1 base and J lost 7, with 14 bases in between. CDR1 and CDR2 from the germline V gene are SGHRS and YFSETQ. The CDR3 DNA reads TGCGCCAGCAGCTTGATTGGTGATGGGGTCGGGGAGCTGTTTTTT. Protein product: CASSLIGDGVGELFF. The full variable domain, in which reference TRBV5-1 and TRBJ2-2 provide the parts outside the CDR3, is KAGVTQTPRYLIKTRGQQVTLSCSPISGHRSVSWYQQTPGQGLQFLFEYFSETQRNKGNFPGRFSGRQFSNSRSEMNVSTLELGDSALYLCASSLIGDGVGELFFGEGSRLTVL.

The rearrangement links TRBV4-2 to TRBJ2-3; 10 bases fit TRBD2. The CDR3 loop spans 16 amino acids. Unmatched junction bases numbered 10, after V lost 4 bases and J lost 6 bases. Germline CDR1 reads LGHNA; CDR2 reads YNFKEQ. As DNA, the CDR3 is TGTGCCAGCAGCCCAGGGACTAGCGCTGGTGGGGATACGCAGTATTTT. It encodes CASSPGTSAGGDTQYF.

V usage is TRBV5-1 and J usage is TRBJ2-3; unclear D gene. The V end lost 3 bases, the J end lost 0 bases, and 8 bases lay between the germline ends. The CDR3 contains 14 residues. Germline V gene data show CDR1 as SGHRS and CDR2 as YFSETQ. The CDR3 spells CASSSTSSTDTQYF. DNA of the CDR3: TGCGCCAGCAGCTCGACCTCTAGCACAGATACGCAGTATTTT.

The rearrangement links TRBV7-6 to TRBJ2-3; 7 bases fit TRBD2. CDR1 and CDR2 (germline): SGHVS, FNYEAQ. V shed 5 bases, J shed 0 bases, and the junction held 8 bases outside the gene matches. This CDR3 has 16 residues. CDR3: CASSQGLSHSTDTQYF. The CDR3 region has the DNA TGTGCCAGCAGCCAGGGACTATCCCATAGCACAGATACGCAGTATTTT.

This chain links TRBV19 with TRBJ1-6, with 7 bases lining up with TRBD1. Germline V gene sequence: CDR1 LNHDA, CDR2 SQIVND (reference sequence). The CDR3 is made up of 14 amino acids. With 10 bases clipped from V and 6 bases from J, the junction kept 9 bases outside the gene matches. The CDR3 loop is CATLGNRGNSPLHF. CDR3 nucleotide sequence: TGTGCCACTCTCGGGAACAGGGGTAATTCACCCCTCCACTTT.

V usage is TRBV18 and J usage is TRBJ2-7; no clear D gene. Germline CDR1 and CDR2: KGHSH and LQKENI. The CDR3 spans 17 residues. Trimming cost V 3 bases and J 3 bases, with 21 bases left between them. The CDR3 loop reads CASSPMMPNPGHYEQYF. CDR3 coding DNA: TGTGCCAGCTCACCTATGATGCCAAACCCGGGTCACTACGAGCAGTACTTC.

The chain recombines TRBV5-8 with TRBJ2-5, with 8 positions matching TRBD2. Germline loops: CDR1 SGHTS, CDR2 YDEGEE. V gave up 3 bases and J gave up 4 bases; unmatched junction bases: 8. The CDR3 length is 15 residues. The CDR3 loop reads CASSSGEAGVETQYF. The CDR3 bases are TGTGCCAGCAGCTCGGGAGAAGCGGGGGTAGAGACCCAGTACTTC.

The chain carries TRBV18 and TRBJ2-1; 11 positions agree with TRBD1. Germline trimming cut 6 bases from V and 4 bases from J; bases unmatched to any gene: 5. CDR1 and CDR2 (germline): KGHSH, LQKENI. The length of the CDR3 is 15 residues. The CDR3 spells CASSPGQGVYNEQFF. The CDR3 nucleotides are TGTGCCAGCTCCCCGGGACAGGGGGTATACAATGAGCAGTTCTTC.

J is TRBJ1-1 and V is TRBV6-5, with D uncertain. Germline V CDR1 and CDR2: MNHEY, SVGAGI. V lost 5 bases and J lost 8, with 9 bases in between. CDR3 length: 11 residues. The chain's CDR3 is CASSQELEAFF. CDR3 DNA: TGTGCCAGCAGTCAGGAATTAGAAGCTTTCTTT.

V and J are TRBV9 and TRBJ1-1; no clear D. Germline CDR1 and CDR2: SGDLS and YYNGEE. This CDR3 comprises 14 residues. Trimming removed 2 bases at V and 2 bases at J, with 10 bases between. CDR3 DNA: TGTGCCAGCAGCGTTACGCCGGTCAACACTGAAGCTTTCTTT. This sequence encodes CASSVTPVNTEAFF.